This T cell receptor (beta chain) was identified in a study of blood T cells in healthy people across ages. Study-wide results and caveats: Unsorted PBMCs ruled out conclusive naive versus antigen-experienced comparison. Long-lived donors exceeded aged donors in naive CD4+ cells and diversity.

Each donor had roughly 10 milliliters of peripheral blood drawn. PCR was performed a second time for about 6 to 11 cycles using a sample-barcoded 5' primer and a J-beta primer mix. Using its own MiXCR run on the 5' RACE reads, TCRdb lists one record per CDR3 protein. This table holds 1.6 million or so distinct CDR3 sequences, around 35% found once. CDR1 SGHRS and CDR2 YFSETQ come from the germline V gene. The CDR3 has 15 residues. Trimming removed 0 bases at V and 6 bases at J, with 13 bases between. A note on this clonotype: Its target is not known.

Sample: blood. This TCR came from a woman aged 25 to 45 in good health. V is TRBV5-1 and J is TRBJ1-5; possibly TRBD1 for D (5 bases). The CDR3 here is CASSLGGVIGQPQHF. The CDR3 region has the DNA TGCGCCAGCAGCTTGGGAGGGGTCATCGGTCAGCCCCAGCATTTT.